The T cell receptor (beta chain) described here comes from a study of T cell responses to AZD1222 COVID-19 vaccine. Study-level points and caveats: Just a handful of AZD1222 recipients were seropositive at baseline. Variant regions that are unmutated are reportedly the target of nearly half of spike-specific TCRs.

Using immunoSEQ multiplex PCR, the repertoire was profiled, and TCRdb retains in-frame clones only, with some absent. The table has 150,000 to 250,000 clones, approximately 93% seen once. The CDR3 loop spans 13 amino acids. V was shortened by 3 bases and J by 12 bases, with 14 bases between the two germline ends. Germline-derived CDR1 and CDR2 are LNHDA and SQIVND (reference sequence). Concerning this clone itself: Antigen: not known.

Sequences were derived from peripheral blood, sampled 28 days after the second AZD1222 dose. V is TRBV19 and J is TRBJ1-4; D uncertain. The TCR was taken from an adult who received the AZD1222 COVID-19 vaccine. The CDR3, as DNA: TGTGCCAGTAGTATGATGCGGCCAACGGAACTGTTTTTT. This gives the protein CASSMMRPTELFF.